This T cell receptor (beta chain) appears in the sequencing data of a study of cytomegalovirus exposure and HLA in healthy donors. Study-level background: T cells numbering around 200 million yielded fewer than 140 million unique TCR beta sequences in an earlier analysis. Of the donors genotyped, a few hundred in all, less than 90% fell in the Caucasian-associated ancestry cluster. Study-level results: Associated with HLA alleles at 0.05 false discovery rate in a later analysis were about 17,000 TCR beta sequences. Productive status was seen about 87% or about 30% of the time for most TCR beta V segments in an earlier analysis.

The PCR was carried out with 60 Vbeta primers and 13 Jbeta primers. Sequenced by immunoSEQ multiplex PCR; TCRdb stores in-frame clones only, minus some. The sample lists under 200,000 clones, approximately 84% seen once, with around 6.5% in the top ten. The CDR3 covers 17 residues. Per germline, CDR1 SGDLS and CDR2 YYNGEE. V was shortened by 4 bases and J by 0 bases, with 19 bases between the two germline ends. A single count supports this clone. The antigen is unknown. This clonotype was obtained from a male donor in good health and CMV-seropositive. What was sequenced was PBMCs. The rearrangement joins TRBV9 to TRBJ1-1; TRBD1 might be the D (5 bases). The chain's CDR3 is CASSSTGAVPMNTEAFF. The CDR3 DNA follows: TGTGCCAGCAGCTCCACTGGGGCGGTTCCTATGAACACTGAAGCTTTCTTT.